This T cell receptor (beta chain) comes out of a study of vaccination effects on CD4 cells after COVID-19. On the study more broadly: Participants got two doses of BNT162b2 or mRNA-1273 vaccine.

Here immunoSEQ multiplex PCR was the method, and the copy in TCRdb shows in-frame clones only, minus some. The sample has 35,000 to 40,000 clones; about two thirds are singletons. The CDR3 spans 13 residues. V shed 10 bases and J shed 2 bases, with 13 bases lying between them. The germline V gene has CDR1 SGHAT and CDR2 FQNNGV. As regards this clone: Its specificity is not known.

Expansion with viral peptide pools was applied to antigen-specific CD4+ T cells by the ViraFEST assay prior to sequencing. Investigators separated out CD4+ T cells once around eleven days of culture had passed. The person had PCR-confirmed SARS-CoV-2 infection between March and December 2020. This clonotype was obtained from a human donor who had a prior SARS-CoV-2 infection. The chain uses TRBV11-2 and TRBJ2-3, with D unresolved. This material consisted of CD4+ T cells from PBMCs cultured with HCoV-NL63 spike peptides, taken before COVID-19 vaccination. The DNA of the CDR3 is TGTGCCACCCTCCTTGACCACACAGATACGCAGTATTTT. This codes for CATLLDHTDTQYF.